This T cell receptor (beta chain) stems from a study of chemoradiotherapy in HPV16-positive cancers. The germline CDR1 and CDR2 sequences are LNHDA and SQIVND (reference sequence). This CDR3 contains 14 residues. V was shortened by 5 bases and J by 3 bases, with 12 bases between the two germline ends. Profiling relied on immunoSEQ multiplex PCR, and the TCRdb table lists in-frame clones only, not all of them. The profile shows around 770 clones, 83% of them singletons. The TCR comes from a human donor with HPV-associated anogenital cancer. The chain links TRBV19 to TRBJ2-3; D unclear. Material: tumor tissue, obtained from a patient who underwent chemoradiotherapy. The CDR3 DNA reads TGTGCCAGTAGTTCGCTACTGGGAACAGATACGCAGTATTTT. This codes for CASSSLLGTDTQYF.